These 30 T cell receptor beta chains came from one sample sequenced in a study of T cell changes during pregnancy in multiple sclerosis. TCRdb's copy holds only in-frame clones and misses some; the assay was immunoSEQ multiplex PCR. The sample yields tens of thousands of clones, 89% seen once. Here the sequenced sample was CD4+ T cells from peripheral blood mononuclear cells, taken in the first trimester of pregnancy. The receptor set was obtained from a female donor with multiple sclerosis, enrolled in a pregnancy study.

The chain recombines TRBV28 with TRBJ1-4; weak D call: TRBD1 (6 bases). CDR3 size: 14 residues. V was clipped by 1 base and J by 6 bases, with 9 bases between them. The germline gives CDR1 MDHEN, CDR2 SYDVKM. Here the CDR3 DNA reads TGTGCCAGCAGTTTATTGTACAGGGATGAAAAACTGTTTTTT. It encodes CASSLLYRDEKLFF.

This sequence joins TRBV6-1 and TRBJ2-1; TRBD2 is a possible D gene (6 bases). V shed 7 bases and J shed 9 bases, with 22 bases lying between them. This CDR3 region has 15 residues. Germline V gene data show CDR1 as MNHNS and CDR2 as SASEGT. The CDR3 region is CASTGGGLFQGEQFF. The CDR3 DNA sequence: TGTGCCAGCACCGGGGGTGGTCTGTTTCAAGGTGAGCAGTTCTTC.

The chain employs TRBV5-1 and TRBJ2-7; a weak D match, TRBD2 (6 bases). The CDR3 loop spans 15 amino acids. CDR1 and CDR2 from the germline V gene are SGHRS and YFSETQ. With 3 bases removed from V and 2 bases from J, the gap between germline ends came to 15 bases. Written as DNA, the CDR3 is TGCGCCAGCAGCTGGGGGGACCGAGCGGCCTACGAGCAGTACTTC. Translating it yields CASSWGDRAAYEQYF.

This clone is medium-sized by share. Other DNA sequences of this sample code for an identical CDR3. The DNA of the CDR3 is TGTGCCAGCAGCTTATCAGATTATGGCTACACCTTC. Translating it yields CASSLSDYGYTF. V and J are TRBV7-9 and TRBJ1-2; D not resolved. Per germline, CDR1 SEHNR and CDR2 FQNEAQ (reference sequence). CDR3 length: 12 amino acids. Deletions cut 2 bases from V and 5 bases from J, with 6 bases between.

CDR3 DNA sequence: TGTGCCAGCAGTGAAAGGGTAGCGGGTCGGAATGAGCAGTTCTTC. Amino acid sequence: CASSERVAGRNEQFF. The V and J genes are TRBV6-1 and TRBJ2-1; TRBD2 matches 7 bases. V trimming: 2 bases; J trimming: 7 bases; junction bases outside the gene matches: 8. This CDR3 is built from 15 residues. The germline CDR1 and CDR2 sequences are MNHNS and SASEGT.

The V call is TRBV11-3, the J call TRBJ2-5; 9 nucleotides line up with TRBD2. The CDR3 sequence is 15 residues long. Germline loops: CDR1 SGHNT, CDR2 YENEEA. With V trimmed by 2 bases and J by 5 bases, 6 bases remained unmatched. CDR3 DNA sequence: TGTGCCAGCAGCTTATTAGCGGGAGTCGGTGAGACCCAGTACTTC. Translated: CASSLLAGVGETQYF.

V and J are TRBV6-5 and TRBJ1-2; 11 nucleotides line up with TRBD1. J gave up 12 bases and V 5 bases, and 8 bases lay outside the gene matches. This CDR3 region has 13 residues. Germline V gene data show CDR1 as MNHEY and CDR2 as SVGAGI. This CDR3 is CASSSRDRGRNTF. CDR3 sequence (DNA): TGTGCCAGCAGTAGCCGGGACAGGGGGAGGAACACCTTC.

This clone appeared a few times. The chain is built from TRBV7-9 and TRBJ1-2; TRBD1 matches 10 bases. The CDR3 sequence is 14 residues long. V trimming: 7 bases; J trimming: 8 bases; junction bases outside the gene matches: 10. Germline lookup yields CDR1 SEHNR and CDR2 FQNEAQ (reference sequence). Here the CDR3 DNA reads TGTGCCAGCACCCGGGACAGGGGTTTGTCGGGCTACACCTTC. Its protein is CASTRDRGLSGYTF.

The rearrangement links TRBV5-8 to TRBJ1-1; 8 positions agree with TRBD1. This CDR3 spans 14 amino acids. The junction had 5 bases not matched to a gene; V was cut back by 1 base and J by 6 bases. Germline V lookup: CDR1 SGHTS, CDR2 YDEGEE. CDR3 residues: CASSLMQGASEAFF. In DNA, the CDR3 is TGTGCCAGCAGCTTGATGCAGGGGGCCTCTGAAGCTTTCTTT. The whole variable domain, filled in from reference TRBV5-8 and TRBJ1-1, reads EAGVTQSPTHLIKTRGQQATLRCSPISGHTSVYWYQQALGLGLQFLLWYDEGEERNRGNFPPRFSGRQFPNYSSELNVNALELEDSALYLCASSLMQGASEAFFGQGTRLTVV.

V and J are TRBV19 and TRBJ2-1, with a weak D call TRBD1 (5 bases). Trimming pared 6 bases from V and 5 bases from J, leaving 17 bases between. The CDR3 covers 15 residues. CDR1 is LNHDA and CDR2 is SQIVND in the germline V gene (reference sequence). CDR3 DNA sequence: TGTGCCAGTAGCCGCGGCGCAGGGTACGACAATGAGCAGTTCTTC. Translated: CASSRGAGYDNEQFF.

This rearrangement joins TRBV6-5 to TRBJ1-2, with a possible D match to TRBD1 (5 bases). The CDR3 has 12 amino acids. V shed 5 bases and J shed 8 bases, with 12 bases lying between them. Germline CDR1 is MNHEY and CDR2 is SVGAGI. The CDR3 region has the DNA TGTGCCAGCAGTGCGGGGGTGAGGGGCTACACCTTC. Encoded protein: CASSAGVRGYTF.

This clone has only a few counts. As DNA, the CDR3 is TGTGCCAGCAGCTTGGAGCCTAACACAGATACGCAGTATTTT. Encoded protein: CASSLEPNTDTQYF. The chain has TRBV5-4 and TRBJ2-3; D gene ambiguous. The CDR3 totals 14 residues. Trimming left V 0 bases short and J 2 bases short, with 7 bases between. Germline V gives CDR1 SGHNT, CDR2 YYREEE (reference sequence).

The CDR3 DNA reads as TGTGCCAGCAGCTTCCCGCGACAGGGAGTCACAGATACGCAGTATTTT. Translation gives CASSFPRQGVTDTQYF. V and J are TRBV5-4 and TRBJ2-3, with TRBD1 matching over 7 bases. V was pared by 2 bases and J by 2 bases, with 8 bases of the junction left unmatched. This CDR3 region has 16 residues. Germline CDR1 is SGHNT and CDR2 is YYREEE (reference sequence).

The chain combines TRBV5-7 with TRBJ2-5; D unclear. TRBV5-7 is identified as an open reading frame with a role that is uncertain. Trimming stripped 4 bases from V and 5 bases from J, with 6 bases between. The CDR3 extends over 11 amino acids. The CDR3 here is CASSRVETQYF. The CDR3 DNA reads as TGTGCCAGCAGCCGAGTTGAGACCCAGTACTTC.

The chain has TRBV9 and TRBJ2-3, with D maybe TRBD1 (7 bases). The CDR3 is 16 residues long. V was clipped by 0 bases and J by 1 base, with 12 bases between them. Germline V gives CDR1 SGDLS, CDR2 YYNGEE. The CDR3 DNA reads TGTGCCAGCAGCGTAGATGGCAGGGGGGGCACAGATACGCAGTATTTT. Encoded protein: CASSVDGRGGTDTQYF.

This clone was observed a handful of times. The V gene is TRBV19, the J gene TRBJ1-1, with 7 bases lining up with TRBD1. The junction had 5 bases not matched to a gene; V was cut back by 4 bases and J by 9 bases. CDR3 size: 12 residues. Germline V gene lookup returns CDR1 LNHDA and CDR2 SQIVND (reference sequence). CDR3 sequence reads: CASSTETGKAFF. CDR3 nucleotide sequence: TGTGCCAGTAGTACGGAGACAGGGAAAGCTTTCTTT.

The chain combines TRBV29-1 with TRBJ2-7; 9 nucleotides agree with TRBD2. Germline V CDR1 and CDR2: SQVTM, ANQGSEA. The CDR3 consists of 14 residues. V lost 5 bases to trimming and J lost 3 bases; unmatched junction nucleotides: 8. The CDR3 region has the DNA TGCAGCGTTACGGCTAGCGGGAATAGCTACGAGCAGTACTTC. This encodes CSVTASGNSYEQYF.

The chain employs TRBV5-6 and TRBJ2-5; TRBD2 agrees at 8 bases. The CDR3 loop spans 15 amino acids. Germline assignment: CDR1 SGHDT and CDR2 YYEEEE. With 4 bases clipped from V and 5 bases from J, the junction kept 10 bases outside the gene matches. CDR3 coding DNA: TGTGCCAGCAGCCTACTCGGGAGGGCCGAGGAGACCCAGTACTTC. This translates into CASSLLGRAEETQYF.

The chain links TRBV11-2 to TRBJ2-3, with D perhaps TRBD2 (6 bases). Trimming stripped 0 bases from V and 1 base from J, with 11 bases between. Germline assignment: CDR1 SGHAT and CDR2 FQNNGV. The CDR3 spans 16 residues. CDR3 nucleotide sequence: TGTGCCAGCAGCTTAGATCACAAGCGGGGCACAGATACGCAGTATTTT. Translation: CASSLDHKRGTDTQYF.

The chain joins TRBV21-1 to TRBJ2-2; the table calls TRBD1, which could not be checked here. TRBV21-1 represents a pseudogene. The CDR3 runs to 15 residues. The CDR3 region has the DNA TGTGCCAGCAGCGACCGAACTCCAAGACACGGGGAGCTGTTTTTT. It specifies CASSDRTPRHGELFF.

The chain carries TRBV10-3 and TRBJ1-1; TRBD1 is a possible D gene (5 bases). V was shortened by 3 bases and J by 7 bases, with 12 bases between the two germline ends. CDR1 and CDR2 (germline): ENHRY, SYGVKD. The CDR3 has 13 amino acids. For the CDR3, the DNA is TGTGCCATCAGTGATAAGGGGTTCGGTGAAGCTTTCTTT. Protein sequence: CAISDKGFGEAFF.

The J gene is TRBJ2-2, the V gene TRBV5-1; 13 bases are shared with TRBD2. The junction had 10 bases not matched to a gene; V was cut back by 2 bases and J by 6 bases. The CDR3 totals 18 residues. Germline V CDR1 and CDR2: SGHRS, YFSETQ. This CDR3 is CASSLERRTSGRPGELFF. DNA of the CDR3: TGCGCCAGCAGCTTAGAGAGAAGGACTAGCGGGAGACCCGGGGAGCTGTTTTTT.

The chain has TRBV7-3 and TRBJ2-7, with D uncertain. Germline loops: CDR1 SGHTA, CDR2 FQGTGA. The CDR3 consists of 13 residues. Trimming removed 2 bases at V and 6 bases at J, with 11 bases between. CDR3 sequence (DNA): TGTGCCAGCAGCTTAGGGTCAGGATCCGAGCAGTACTTC. This gives the protein CASSLGSGSEQYF.

The gene calls are TRBV7-9 and TRBJ1-1; 8 bases are a match to TRBD1. The CDR3 runs to 14 residues. Per germline, CDR1 SEHNR and CDR2 FQNEAQ (reference sequence). V trimming: 5 bases; J trimming: 1 base; junction bases outside the gene matches: 3. The chain's CDR3 is CASSHGQGNTEAFF. The CDR3 nucleotides are TGTGCCAGCAGCCACGGACAGGGGAACACTGAAGCTTTCTTT.

The gene calls are TRBV28 and TRBJ2-5; 11 positions agree with TRBD2. This CDR3 comprises 15 residues. CDR1 is MDHEN and CDR2 is SYDVKM in the germline V gene. Trimming removed 3 bases from V and 2 bases from J; junction bases left unmatched: 2. The CDR3 here is CASSFSSGGQETQYF. Written as DNA, the CDR3 is TGTGCCAGCAGTTTTTCTAGCGGGGGGCAAGAGACCCAGTACTTC.

This chain uses TRBV19 with TRBJ2-3; TRBD2 agrees at 7 bases. Trimming took 3 bases from V and 1 from J; bases not matched to a gene: 7. Germline CDR1 and CDR2: LNHDA and SQIVND (reference sequence). The CDR3 has 16 residues. The CDR3 region is CASSILAGVGTDTQYF. CDR3 in DNA: TGTGCCAGTAGTATTTTGGCGGGAGTAGGCACAGATACGCAGTATTTT.

The J gene is TRBJ1-2, the V gene TRBV30, with D possibly being TRBD1 (6 bases). The CDR3 length is 12 residues. V lost 2 bases and J lost 4, with 8 bases in between. Germline CDR1 reads GTSNPN; CDR2 reads SVGIG (reference sequence). The CDR3 bases are TGTGCCTGGAGTCAGGGGATCTATGGCTACACCTTC. Amino acids: CAWSQGIYGYTF.

V is TRBV11-3 and J is TRBJ2-1, with TRBD1 as a possible D gene (7 bases). V lost 4 bases and J 6 bases, leaving 13 bases between the germline ends. CDR3 length equals 14 residues. The germline V gene has CDR1 SGHNT and CDR2 YENEEA. The CDR3 bases are TGTGCCAGCAGCTCCGCGGGACAGAGCAATGAGCAGTTCTTC. It is translated as CASSSAGQSNEQFF.

V is TRBV4-2 and J is TRBJ2-2, with TRBD2 matching over 7 bases. The junction had 16 bases not matched to a gene; V was cut back by 0 bases and J by 3 bases. The germline gives CDR1 LGHNA, CDR2 YNFKEQ. CDR3 length: 20 residues. The CDR3 DNA is TGTGCCAGCAGCCAAGATCGCCGGCTAGCGGCTACGTGGGACACCGGGGAGCTGTTTTTT. The encoded protein is CASSQDRRLAATWDTGELFF.

V gene TRBV5-1 combines with J gene TRBJ1-6, with TRBD1 identical over 8 bases. Germline assignment: CDR1 SGHRS and CDR2 YFSETQ. V shed 4 bases and J 7 bases; nucleotides not matched to a gene: 7. The CDR3 covers 15 residues. The CDR3 sequence: CASSPPGQDNSPLHF. Here the CDR3 DNA reads TGCGCCAGCAGCCCACCGGGACAGGACAATTCACCCCTCCACTTT.